A selection of T cell receptor beta chains follows, all from one sample in a study of T cell responses to AZD1222 COVID-19 vaccine. The repertoire was sequenced with immunoSEQ multiplex PCR; TCRdb's copy has only in-frame clones and lacks some. Of 95,000 to 100,000 clones in the sample, roughly 84% are singletons; the top ten hold around 1.5%. The sequencing used peripheral blood, collected on day 0 of AZD1222 vaccination. These receptors were obtained from an adult in good health. Each CDR3 is given with its conserved first and last residue. A D gene is named only where the DNA matches it firmly. Only part of the rows carry a size: once, few, many, or a class if the clone is expanded.

size: NA; V: TRBV5-1; J: TRBJ2-1; D: TRBD2; DNA: TGCGCCAGCGGACTGACTAGCGGGATTAAGGATGAGCAGTTCTTC; CDR3: CASGLTSGIKDEQFF
size: NA; V: TRBV29-1; J: TRBJ2-7; D: NA; DNA: TGCAGCGTTGTTTGGGGATACGAGCAGTACTTC; CDR3: CSVVWGYEQYF
size: NA; V: TRBV6-5; J: TRBJ2-1; D: TRBD1; DNA: TGTGCCAGCAGCTACGACAAGACAGGGAACAATGAGCAGTTCTTC; CDR3: CASSYDKTGNNEQFF
size: few; V: TRBV7-9; J: TRBJ2-7; D: NA; DNA: TGTGCCAGCAGCTTATTTCGCCTAGCGAACTACGAGCAGTACTTC; CDR3: CASSLFRLANYEQYF
size: NA; V: TRBV6-5; J: TRBJ2-7; D: TRBD1; DNA: TGTGCCAGCAGGGGGACAGGGGGATTCGGCGAGCAGTACTTC; CDR3: CASRGTGGFGEQYF
size: NA; V: TRBV10-1; J: TRBJ1-2; D: TRBD1; DNA: TGCGCCAGCAGTGATAGGGACAGCCGCAGGTATGGCTACACCTTC; CDR3: CASSDRDSRRYGYTF
size: NA; V: TRBV6-2/TRBV6-3; J: TRBJ1-5; D: NA; DNA: TGTGCCAGCAGCCATCCTACAGGGCTCCAGCCCCAGCATTTT; CDR3: CASSHPTGLQPQHF
size: NA; V: TRBV7-6; J: TRBJ2-2; D: TRBD2; DNA: TGTGCCAGCAGCGGGGAGGGCACCGGGGAGCTGTTTTTT; CDR3: CASSGEGTGELFF
size: NA; V: TRBV9; J: TRBJ2-3; D: NA; DNA: TGTGCCAGCAGCCCCACGGCTGGGCGAGGGGATACGCAGTATTTT; CDR3: CASSPTAGRGDTQYF
size: once; V: TRBV24-1; J: TRBJ1-6; D: NA; DNA: TGTGCCACCAGTGATCTAGCGGGCGGAATGGTTCCGGGGAATTCACCCCTCCACTTT; CDR3: CATSDLAGGMVPGNSPLHF
size: NA; V: TRBV7-2; J: TRBJ2-3; D: NA; DNA: TGTGCCAGCAGCTCCGGACGACCCAGCACAGATACGCAGTATTTT; CDR3: CASSSGRPSTDTQYF
size: NA; V: TRBV19; J: TRBJ1-5; D: NA; DNA: TGTGCCAGTAGTATCCGGGGGCCGGGGAATAATCAGCCCCAGCATTTT; CDR3: CASSIRGPGNNQPQHF
size: NA; V: TRBV29-1; J: TRBJ2-1; D: TRBD2; DNA: TGCAGCGTTGGGACTAGCGGGAATGAGCAGTTCTTC; CDR3: CSVGTSGNEQFF